The next 20 T cell receptor beta chains were all read from a single sample in a study of cytomegalovirus exposure and HLA in healthy donors. The PCR used 60 Vbeta and 13 Jbeta primers. Sequencing used immunoSEQ multiplex PCR; TCRdb keeps in-frame clones, though not all of them. The listing contains roughly 120,000 clones. Input material: PBMCs. The receptors here all came from a man aged 30-40 years in good health and CMV-seronegative.

J is TRBJ2-1 and V is TRBV10-3, with TRBD1 identical over 9 bases. Germline trimming cut 10 bases from V and 9 bases from J; bases unmatched to any gene: 13. Germline CDR1 ENHRY, CDR2 SYGVKD. This CDR3 spans 14 amino acids. The CDR3 region has the DNA TGTGCCAGTAGGACAGGGGCACAGAATACTGAGCAGTTCTTC. Translation gives CASRTGAQNTEQFF.

V is TRBV6-5 and J is TRBJ1-1, with D uncertain. V was cut by 7 bases and J by 8 bases, with 8 bases left in between. Germline CDR1 MNHEY, CDR2 SVGAGI. This CDR3 is 10 amino acids long. The CDR3 DNA reads TGTGCCAGCAAAGGAGTGGAAGCTTTCTTT. Translating it yields CASKGVEAFF.

The V call is TRBV5-4, the J call TRBJ2-4, with TRBD2 as a possible D gene (5 bases). Trimming cost V 4 bases and J 1 base, with 15 bases left between them. Germline CDR1 and CDR2: SGHNT and YYREEE (reference sequence). The CDR3 has 16 residues. CDR3 bases: TGTGCCAGCAGCGCCGGGCCGGGCGGGGCCAAAAACATTCAGTACTTC. Its translation: CASSAGPGGAKNIQYF. The whole variable domain, filled in from reference TRBV5-4 and TRBJ2-4, reads ETGVTQSPTHLIKTRGQQVTLRCSSQSGHNTVSWYQQALGQGPQFIFQYYREEENGRGNFPPRFSGLQFPNYSSELNVNALELDDSALYLCASSAGPGGAKNIQYFGAGTRLSVL.

The V and J genes are TRBV5-1 and TRBJ2-1; a possible D gene is TRBD1 (5 bases). V was cut by 5 bases and J by 9 bases, with 18 bases left in between. CDR3 length: 14 residues. In germline, CDR1 is SGHRS, CDR2 YFSETQ. CDR3 sequence: CASRQDEGSGEQFF. The CDR3, as DNA: TGCGCCAGCAGACAGGACGAAGGCTCGGGTGAGCAGTTCTTC.

This chain links TRBV5-6 with TRBJ2-5; TRBD1 agrees at 7 bases. The J segment lost 5 bases and the V segment lost 1 base, leaving 11 bases of the junction unmatched. The CDR3 loop spans 16 amino acids. Germline CDR1 SGHDT, CDR2 YYEEEE. The CDR3 bases are TGTGCCAGCAGCTTGAGACTTAGGGGGCTATACGAGACCCAGTACTTC. Residues: CASSLRLRGLYETQYF.

This chain connects TRBV7-9 to TRBJ2-7; tentatively, D is TRBD1 (5 bases). Trimming took 0 bases from V and 5 from J, leaving 14 bases between them. Germline V gives CDR1 SEHNR, CDR2 FQNEAQ (reference sequence). CDR3 size: 15 residues. The CDR3 region has the DNA TGTGCCAGCAGCTTAGCGCCTGGGCTGGGGCACGAGCAGTACTTC. It specifies CASSLAPGLGHEQYF.

The chain recombines TRBV2 with TRBJ2-7, with D maybe TRBD1 (6 bases). Trimming took 6 bases from V and 1 from J, leaving 13 bases between them. Germline V gives CDR1 SNHLY, CDR2 FYNNEI. This CDR3 has 14 amino acids. The CDR3 here is CASRQDRTSYEQYF. DNA of the CDR3: TGTGCCAGCAGACAGGACAGAACTTCCTACGAGCAGTACTTC. The variable domain in full, with the rest retrieved from reference TRBV2 and TRBJ2-7, is EPEVTQTPSHQVTQMGQEVILRCVPISNHLYFYWYRQILGQKVEFLVSFYNNEISEKSEIFDDQFSVERPDGSNFTLKIRSTKLEDSAMYFCASRQDRTSYEQYFGPGTRLTVT.

The rearrangement links TRBV5-1 to TRBJ2-1; D gene uncertain. V dropped 0 bases and J dropped 6 bases, with 10 bases sitting between them. Germline values: CDR1 SGHRS, CDR2 YFSETQ. The length of the CDR3 is 14 residues. CDR3 in amino acids: CASSLGFASNEQFF. In DNA form, the CDR3 reads TGCGCCAGCAGCTTGGGGTTTGCTAGCAATGAGCAGTTCTTC.

J is TRBJ1-2 and V is TRBV28; TRBD1 is a possible D gene (6 bases). Germline-derived CDR1 and CDR2 are MDHEN and SYDVKM. V shed 0 bases and J shed 4 bases, with 12 bases lying between them. The CDR3 has 15 amino acids. As DNA, the CDR3 is TGTGCCAGCAGTTTATGGGGGGCTGGGGGCTATGGCTACACCTTC. It encodes CASSLWGAGGYGYTF.

The chain combines TRBV25-1 with TRBJ1-4; D possibly corresponds to TRBD1 (5 bases). The CDR3 covers 13 residues. Trimming shortened V by 6 bases and J by 6 bases, and 11 bases separated the two germline ends. CDR1 and CDR2 (germline): MGHDK, SYGVNS. The CDR3, as DNA: TGTGCCAGCAGCCAGGGTAGTCATGAAAAACTGTTTTTT. Translated: CASSQGSHEKLFF.

V usage is TRBV29-1 and J usage is TRBJ2-1; the D gene is possibly TRBD1 (5 bases). In germline, CDR1 is SQVTM, CDR2 ANQGSEA. Trimming cost V 4 bases and J 9 bases, with 13 bases left between them. CDR3 length: 12 residues. The CDR3 nucleotides read TGCAGCGTTGCTTGGCAGGGCGGTGAGCAGTTCTTC. Translated, it gives CSVAWQGGEQFF.

V is TRBV2 and J is TRBJ1-4; D is perhaps TRBD1 (5 bases). CDR3 length: 14 amino acids. The germline CDR1 and CDR2 sequences are SNHLY and FYNNEI. Trimming left V 1 base short and J 11 bases short, with 14 bases between. The CDR3, as DNA: TGTGCCAGCAGTGAAGGACTCCAGGGTTCGAAACTGTTTTTT. Its protein product is CASSEGLQGSKLFF.

The CDR3 protein is CASSLVGGGADTQYF. DNA of the CDR3: TGTGCCAGCAGCTTAGTTGGCGGGGGCGCAGATACGCAGTATTTT. The chain joins TRBV11-1 to TRBJ2-3, with D perhaps matching TRBD2 (7 bases). V was pared by 1 base and J by 4 bases, with 12 bases between. The CDR3 is made up of 15 amino acids. Germline V CDR1 and CDR2: SGHAT, FQDESV (reference sequence). The whole variable domain, remainder taken from reference TRBV11-1 and TRBJ2-3, is EAEVAQSPRYKITEKSQAVAFWCDPISGHATLYWYRQILGQGPELLVQFQDESVVDDSQLPKDRFSAERLKGVDSTLKIQPAELGDSAMYLCASSLVGGGADTQYFGPGTRLTVL.

Points on this clone: Relative to the germline gene, one junction end is altered; a read error may explain this. The chain uses TRBV13 and TRBJ2-7, with D perhaps TRBD1 (6 bases). This CDR3 is built from 12 residues. CDR1 is PRHDT, CDR2 FYEKMQ, per germline (reference sequence). In nucleotides, the CDR3 is TGTGCCAGCAGCTTAGGCTCCGGACAGCACACGTTC. As protein: CASSLGSGQHTF.

This chain connects TRBV6-1 to TRBJ2-2; 9 bases map to TRBD2. In germline, CDR1 is MNHNS, CDR2 SASEGT. The J segment lost 6 bases and the V segment lost 3 bases, leaving 14 bases of the junction unmatched. The CDR3 runs to 18 residues. The CDR3 is CASSDPLRGGLAAGELFF. DNA of the CDR3: TGTGCCAGCAGTGACCCCCTGAGAGGGGGACTAGCCGCCGGGGAGCTGTTTTTT.

This chain connects TRBV28 to TRBJ1-1; D is ambiguous. Per germline, CDR1 MDHEN and CDR2 SYDVKM. The CDR3 spans 13 residues. V lost 2 bases and J lost 5, with 9 bases in between. CDR3 nucleotides: TGTGCCAGCAGTTTAATGAGGAGGACTGAAGCTTTCTTT. Encoded protein: CASSLMRRTEAFF.

This chain connects TRBV27 to TRBJ2-5; TRBD2 agrees at 8 bases. Germline values: CDR1 MNHEY, CDR2 SMNVEV (reference sequence). The CDR3 totals 18 residues. Trimming removed 5 bases from V and 1 base from J; junction bases left unmatched: 15. CDR3 in DNA: TGTGCCAGCAGTAAGCGGACTAGCCCTATACGAATCCAAGAGACCCAGTACTTC. This encodes CASSKRTSPIRIQETQYF.

The J gene is TRBJ2-5, the V gene TRBV5-1; 10 nucleotides agree with TRBD2. Germline trimming cut 1 base from V and 5 bases from J; bases unmatched to any gene: 5. CDR1 and CDR2 from the germline V gene are SGHRS and YFSETQ. The CDR3 extends over 15 amino acids. The CDR3 nucleotides read TGCGCCAGCAGCTTGAGCGGGGGGGTAAGGGAGACCCAGTACTTC. Amino acids: CASSLSGGVRETQYF.

The chain is built from TRBV7-9 and TRBJ1-5; TRBD1 agrees at 10 bases. CDR1 is SEHNR, CDR2 FQNEAQ, per germline (reference sequence). CDR3 length: 17 amino acids. The V and J ends lost 4 bases and 2 bases, in that order; junction bases with no gene match: 8. The chain's CDR3 is CASSSDRGREGNQPQHF. The CDR3 DNA sequence: TGTGCCAGCAGCTCCGACAGGGGGCGGGAGGGCAATCAGCCCCAGCATTTT. Combining the CDR3 with reference TRBV7-9 and TRBJ1-5 gives the whole variable domain DTGVSQNPRHKITKRGQNVTFRCDPISEHNRLYWYRQTLGQGPEFLTYFQNEAQLEKSRLLSDRFSAERPKGSFSTLEIQRTEQGDSAMYLCASSSDRGREGNQPQHFGDGTRLSIL.

The chain combines TRBV19 with TRBJ2-1; possible D gene TRBD2, 6 bases. The germline V gene encodes CDR1 LNHDA and CDR2 SQIVND (reference sequence). The V and J ends lost 8 bases and 2 bases respectively, with 16 bases between them. The CDR3 is 15 amino acids. The CDR3 loop reads CASGTSAGTYNEQFF. In DNA form, the CDR3 reads TGTGCCAGTGGGACCTCAGCGGGTACCTACAATGAGCAGTTCTTC.